A single sample is the source of the 30 T cell receptor beta chains below, sequenced in a study of control samples from healthy donors and cancer patients. TCRdb's table, derived via immunoSEQ multiplex PCR, lists solely in-frame clones and lacks some. The sample lists 88,000 or so clones, just under 95% seen once, with 4.8% in the top ten. The material sequenced was blood. The receptors were gathered from a woman under 30 in good health.

The J gene is TRBJ2-3, the V gene TRBV7-3; D is unclear. The CDR3 covers 12 residues. Trimming took off 5 bases at V and 6 bases at J, with 9 bases between the two ends. The germline V gene has CDR1 SGHTA and CDR2 FQGTGA. The CDR3 sequence is CASSAPGDTQYF. The CDR3 bases are TGTGCCAGCAGCGCCCCCGGGGATACGCAGTATTTT.

The genes are TRBV28 and TRBJ2-4; D uncertain. The CDR3 is made up of 14 amino acids. Germline CDR1 MDHEN, CDR2 SYDVKM. The V gene lost 7 bases and the J gene lost 0 bases, with 10 bases spanning the gap. The CDR3 bases are TGTGCCAGCAATAAGACAATAGCCAAAAACATTCAGTACTTC. As protein: CASNKTIAKNIQYF.

The rearrangement joins TRBV12-3 or TRBV12-4 to TRBJ1-1; D is unclear. The length of the CDR3 is 11 residues. The V end was cut by 6 bases, the J end by 3 bases, with 5 bases between. CDR3 region: CASRSDTEAFF. CDR3 nucleotide sequence: TGTGCCAGCAGGTCGGACACTGAAGCTTTCTTT.

The CDR3 reads CASSLGVGAYEQYF. The DNA of the CDR3 is TGTGCCAGCAGCCTAGGGGTCGGAGCCTACGAGCAGTACTTC. The rearrangement links TRBV5-5 to TRBJ2-7; TRBD1 might be the D (5 bases). Germline-derived CDR1 and CDR2 are SGHKS and YYEKEE (reference sequence). This CDR3 is built from 14 residues. V was trimmed by 4 bases and J by 2 bases, leaving 13 bases between them.

CDR3 nucleotides: TGTGCCAGCAGCTTTGGTGGGTCCCCCTATCAGGCCAAAAACATTCAGTACTTC. Amino acid sequence: CASSFGGSPYQAKNIQYF. V and J are TRBV12-1 and TRBJ2-4. TRBV12-1 is reported as a pseudogene. The CDR3 loop spans 18 amino acids.

The genes are TRBV5-1 and TRBJ2-5; TRBD2 matches at 13 bases. The CDR3 is made up of 16 amino acids. Germline trimming cut 3 bases from V and 2 bases from J; bases unmatched to any gene: 4. CDR1 and CDR2 from the germline V gene are SGHRS and YFSETQ. In DNA form, the CDR3 reads TGCGCCAGCAGCTCAGGACTAGCGGGGGTTCAAGAGACCCAGTACTTC. Translating gives CASSSGLAGVQETQYF.

This clone is a singleton in its sample. This chain links TRBV5-4 with TRBJ2-5; 8 nucleotides agree with TRBD1. Germline lookup yields CDR1 SGHNT and CDR2 YYREEE (reference sequence). The CDR3 spans 17 residues. The V segment lost 4 bases and the J segment 5 bases; nucleotides outside the gene matches: 16. The CDR3 region has the DNA TGTGCCAGCAGCGCGGGCCGGGACAGGTCCAAGGGGGAGACCCAGTACTTC. Protein product: CASSAGRDRSKGETQYF.

J is TRBJ1-2 and V is TRBV20-1, with 7 positions matching TRBD1. CDR1 DFQATT and CDR2 SNEGSKA come from the germline V gene (reference sequence). The CDR3 sequence is 10 residues long. J was trimmed by 10 bases and V by 3 bases; bases with no gene match: 2. CDR3 bases: TGCAGTGCTAGGACAGGGTCCTACACCTTC. The encoded protein is CSARTGSYTF.

The CDR3 spells CASSSGLAGPTANEQYF. The CDR3 bases are TGCGCCAGCAGCTCCGGACTAGCGGGACCCACCGCCAACGAGCAGTACTTC. The chain has TRBV5-1 and TRBJ2-7, with 12 bases that match TRBD2. This CDR3 has 17 residues. V dropped 3 bases and J dropped 5; count of bases not matched to a gene: 12. CDR1 is SGHRS and CDR2 is YFSETQ in the germline V gene.

The gene calls are TRBV7-3 and TRBJ2-2; 10 nucleotides agree with TRBD2. V lost 6 bases, J lost 4 bases, and 17 bases stayed unmatched. The CDR3 sequence is 19 residues long. The germline gives CDR1 SGHTA, CDR2 FQGTGA. This CDR3 is CASSSLGSLAGRSTGELFF. The CDR3 DNA is TGTGCCAGCAGTTCCCTAGGATCACTAGCGGGAAGAAGCACCGGGGAGCTGTTTTTT. The whole variable domain, filled in from reference TRBV7-3 and TRBJ2-2, reads GAGVSQTPSNKVTEKGKYVELRCDPISGHTALYWYRQSLGQGPEFLIYFQGTGAADDSGLPNDRFFAVRPEGSVSTLKIQRTERGDSAVYLCASSSLGSLAGRSTGELFFGEGSRLTVL.

The chain recombines TRBV6-5 with TRBJ1-1; D call uncertain. From germline, CDR1 is MNHEY and CDR2 SVGAGI. Trimming shortened V by 10 bases and J by 8 bases, and 20 bases separated the two germline ends. The CDR3 has 13 residues. In DNA form, the CDR3 reads TGTGCCACCACTTGGGTCTTCCTTGTGGAAGCTTTCTTT. Its protein is CATTWVFLVEAFF.

CDR3 amino acids: CASSQSSDEQFF. DNA of the CDR3: TGTGCCAGCAGCCAGTCTAGCGACGAGCAGTTCTTC. The rearrangement joins TRBV28 to TRBJ2-1; D might be TRBD2 (6 bases). The germline V gene encodes CDR1 MDHEN and CDR2 SYDVKM. The CDR3 is made up of 12 amino acids. The germline V and J ends were trimmed by 6 bases and 10 bases, with 13 bases remaining between them.

The chain employs TRBV27 and TRBJ1-2; D might be TRBD1 (5 bases). Germline CDR1 reads MNHEY; CDR2 reads SMNVEV (reference sequence). The V gene lost 7 bases and the J gene lost 6 bases, with 15 bases spanning the gap. This CDR3 is built from 13 residues. In nucleotides, the CDR3 is TGTGCCAGCACAGGGTCGTTAGCAAATGGCTACACCTTC. Its protein is CASTGSLANGYTF.

J is TRBJ2-1 and V is TRBV7-8, with a possible D match to TRBD2 (7 bases). Germline V gene data show CDR1 as SGHVS and CDR2 as FQNEAQ. This CDR3 comprises 15 residues. Trimming took off 5 bases at V and 4 bases at J, with 15 bases between the two ends. The DNA for the CDR3 is TGTGCCAGCAGCATTCGCGGGGGCGCTTACAATGAGCAGTTCTTC. Translation: CASSIRGGAYNEQFF.

The chain is built from TRBV12-3 or TRBV12-4 and TRBJ2-7, with D unresolved. CDR3 length: 11 residues. The ends were cut back, 1 base at V and 4 bases at J, with 2 bases in the middle. CDR3 in amino acids: CASSLGYEQYF. The CDR3 nucleotides read TGTGCCAGCAGTTTAGGTTACGAGCAGTACTTC.

The chain links TRBV28 to TRBJ2-7; 8 bases map to TRBD1. CDR3 length: 17 amino acids. With 3 bases clipped from V and 6 bases from J, the junction kept 16 bases outside the gene matches. Germline assignment: CDR1 MDHEN and CDR2 SYDVKM. DNA for the CDR3: TGTGCCAGCAGTTTTCGACTTGAGACAGGGGTTCGGGCCGAGCAGTACTTC. Translated: CASSFRLETGVRAEQYF. Based on the CDR3 plus reference TRBV28 and TRBJ2-7, the full variable domain is DVKVTQSSRYLVKRTGEKVFLECVQDMDHENMFWYRQDPGLGLRLIYFSYDVKMKEKGDIPEGYSVSREKKERFSLILESASTNQTSMYLCASSFRLETGVRAEQYFGPGTRLTVT.

The chain is built from TRBV23-1 and TRBJ2-6; tentative D call: TRBD2 (5 bases). TRBV23-1 carries the ORF label, with uncertain function. The CDR3 covers 14 residues. The V and J ends lost 9 bases and 1 base respectively, with 10 bases between them. CDR3 DNA: TGCGCCAGGCGGAGGAAGTCTGGGGCCAACGTCCTGACTTTC. It is translated as CARRRKSGANVLTF.

Regarding this clone: This CDR3 is missing its conserved last phenylalanine or tryptophan, likely due to a read error. The DNA is left out, because the CDR3 cannot be placed on it with certainty; the CDR3 is given as TCRdb lists it. The gene calls are TRBV6-6 and TRBJ1-2; the table's D call, TRBD1, was not checked against the DNA. The CDR3 sequence runs 13 residues, both termini included. Germline values: CDR1 MNHNY, CDR2 SVGAGI (reference sequence). The CDR3: CASSWGTGGNFTL.

This chain uses TRBV11-2 with TRBJ1-4; D remains unclear. Trimming removed 3 bases from V and 0 bases from J, with 8 bases in between. The germline CDR1 and CDR2 sequences are SGHAT and FQNNGV. The CDR3 has 15 residues. The CDR3, as DNA: TGTGCCAGCAGCTTGGTGGGATCAACTAATGAAAAACTGTTTTTT. This translates into CASSLVGSTNEKLFF.

The J gene is TRBJ1-1, the V gene TRBV6-5, with TRBD1 identical over 10 bases. The trim removed 4 bases at V and 3 bases at J, leaving 8 bases unmatched. The germline V gene encodes CDR1 MNHEY and CDR2 SVGAGI. This CDR3 comprises 16 residues. CDR3 loop: CASSSPGDRGYTEAFF. The CDR3 coding sequence is TGTGCCAGCAGTTCCCCGGGGGACAGGGGTTACACTGAAGCTTTCTTT.

The chain employs TRBV19 and TRBJ1-2; 7 nucleotides match TRBD1. Germline V gene data show CDR1 as LNHDA and CDR2 as SQIVND (reference sequence). The CDR3 sequence is 16 residues long. Unmatched junction bases numbered 15, after V lost 4 bases and J lost 7 bases. CDR3 sequence: CASSKASGQVISGYTF. CDR3 nucleotides: TGTGCCAGTAGTAAGGCTTCAGGACAGGTTATTAGTGGCTACACCTTC.

This clone came up once. The rearrangement links TRBV5-1 to TRBJ2-7, with 11 bases matching TRBD2. The CDR3 runs 14 residues. V lost 6 bases and J lost 3; bases outside the gene matches: 5. The germline V gene has CDR1 SGHRS and CDR2 YFSETQ. CDR3 sequence: CASKGTSGHYEQYF. CDR3 coding DNA: TGCGCCAGCAAAGGGACTAGCGGCCACTACGAGCAGTACTTC. The full variable domain, in which reference TRBV5-1 and TRBJ2-7 provide the parts outside the CDR3, is KAGVTQTPRYLIKTRGQQVTLSCSPISGHRSVSWYQQTPGQGLQFLFEYFSETQRNKGNFPGRFSGRQFSNSRSEMNVSTLELGDSALYLCASKGTSGHYEQYFGPGTRLTVT.

The rearrangement links TRBV18 to TRBJ2-7; D is uncertain. From germline, CDR1 is KGHSH and CDR2 LQKENI. The V and J ends lost 0 bases and 5 bases respectively, with 14 bases between them. CDR3 length: 15 amino acids. The CDR3 here is CASSPPDLDFHEQYF. The CDR3 DNA reads TGTGCCAGCTCACCACCTGATCTAGATTTCCACGAGCAGTACTTC.

V and J are TRBV7-9 and TRBJ1-4; TRBD1 aligns across 8 bases. The junction had 8 bases not matched to a gene; V was cut back by 7 bases and J by 4 bases. The CDR3 spans 15 residues. The germline V gene has CDR1 SEHNR and CDR2 FQNEAQ (reference sequence). CDR3 coding DNA: TGTGCCAGCACCCAGGGGGCCAGAGGTAATGAAAAACTGTTTTTT. Encoded protein: CASTQGARGNEKLFF.

This clone was found a few times. The chain is built from TRBV6-5 and TRBJ2-2; D may be TRBD1 or TRBD2 (6 bases each). The V gene's germline CDR1 is MNHEY and CDR2 SVGAGI. There are 13 residues in the CDR3. The V gene lost 6 bases and the J gene lost 6 bases, with 11 bases spanning the gap. CDR3 coding DNA: TGTGCCAGCAGACACAGGGAGGCCGGGGAGCTGTTTTTT. Amino acid sequence: CASRHREAGELFF.

In regard to this clone: One end of the junction does not line up with germline, which may come from a read error. The J gene is TRBJ2-5, the V gene TRBV28; 7 nucleotides line up with TRBD2. The CDR3 contains 13 residues. Per germline, CDR1 MDHEN and CDR2 SYDVKM. In nucleotides, the CDR3 is TGTGCCAGCAGTACGGGACTACAAGAGGCCCAGTACTTC. Translating gives CASSTGLQEAQYF.

On this clone itself: The junction does not match germline at one end; this may be a read error. The chain carries TRBV6-5 and TRBJ2-1, with a possible D match to TRBD2 (6 bases). CDR1 and CDR2 from the germline V gene are MNHEY and SVGAGI. This CDR3 region has 15 residues. CDR3 region: CASSSTGLSHNEQFF. CDR3 sequence (DNA): TGTGCCAGCAGCTCAACGGGACTCTCCCACAATGAGCAGTTCTTC.

This clone was detected only once. V usage is TRBV2 and J usage is TRBJ2-5; possible D gene TRBD2, 6 bases. V shed 7 bases and J shed 3 bases, with 12 bases lying between them. This CDR3 contains 13 residues. The germline V gene has CDR1 SNHLY and CDR2 FYNNEI. CDR3 sequence: CASTGGFEETQYF. CDR3 DNA: TGTGCCAGCACTGGGGGGTTTGAAGAGACCCAGTACTTC.

The chain joins TRBV9 to TRBJ1-2; TRBD1 aligns across 10 bases. V shed 6 bases, J shed 5 bases, and the junction held 10 bases outside the gene matches. This CDR3 contains 15 residues. Per the germline V gene, CDR1 is SGDLS and CDR2 is YYNGEE. CDR3 residues: CASTIGTGALYGYTF. CDR3 DNA sequence: TGTGCCAGCACCATAGGGACAGGGGCCTTATATGGCTACACCTTC.

The chain links TRBV19 to TRBJ2-1; maybe TRBD1 (6 bases). This CDR3 is 11 amino acids long. The germline gives CDR1 LNHDA, CDR2 SQIVND (reference sequence). V was pared by 5 bases and J by 9 bases, with 8 bases between. DNA for the CDR3: TGTGCCAGTAGTCTAGGGGGTGAGCAGTTCTTC. As protein: CASSLGGEQFF.